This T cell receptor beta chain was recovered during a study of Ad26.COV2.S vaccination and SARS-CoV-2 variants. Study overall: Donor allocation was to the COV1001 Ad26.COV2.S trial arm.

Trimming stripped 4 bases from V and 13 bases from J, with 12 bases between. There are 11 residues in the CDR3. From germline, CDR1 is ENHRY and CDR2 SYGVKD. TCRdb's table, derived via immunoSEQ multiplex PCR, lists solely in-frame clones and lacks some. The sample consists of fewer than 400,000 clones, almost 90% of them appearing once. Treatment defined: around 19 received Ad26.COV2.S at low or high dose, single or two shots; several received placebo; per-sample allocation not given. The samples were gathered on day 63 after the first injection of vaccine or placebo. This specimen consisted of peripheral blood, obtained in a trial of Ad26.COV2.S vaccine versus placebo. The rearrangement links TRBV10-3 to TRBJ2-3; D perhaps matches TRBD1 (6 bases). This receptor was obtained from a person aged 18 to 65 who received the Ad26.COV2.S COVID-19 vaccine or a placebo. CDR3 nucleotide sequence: TGTGCCATCAGTGGGGGGCTAGAAGAGTATTTT. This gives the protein CAISGGLEEYF.